This T cell receptor beta chain appears in the sequencing data of a study of T cell repertoires in cytomegalovirus infection (dated by TCRdb to between 2017 and 2020). At the level of the whole study: Recently identified HLA-C-restricted CMV epitopes, whose presentation resists viral immunomodulation, were targeted by peptide stimulations together with well-studied HLA-B-restricted epitopes. Because public TCR beta signatures pointed to carriage of CMV infection together with the matching HLA type, the HLA type of each donor mattered for the analysis.

In its sample, this clonotype was seen a few times. Which antigen it targets is not known. Qualities for individual bases were not recorded, and no much larger clone is one base off. Here is what the overall study found, with its caveats: The ex vivo response was dominated by HLA-C-restricted CMV-specific TCR beta clonotypes, which also provided the single most frequent clonotype in two of eight donors. In both this cohort and an independent cohort of approximately 350 donors, the cumulative frequency of public TCR beta family members distinguished carriers of CMV infection plus the relevant HLA type.

Read against the paper, the sample's treatment or condition label means: in vitro stimulation with specific CMV peptide epitopes to enrich CMV-specific T cells. For sequencing, an Illumina HiSeq 1500 was employed. TCRdb reran the public reads through fastp at Q25 and MiXCR, keeping productive beta chains. Every CDR3 protein is listed once, alongside the most common genes and DNA of its rows. The sample yields some 220,000 distinct CDR3 sequences; 35% to 40% were counted once. The ten largest clones take up 59% of the sample. V lost 10 bases and J lost 8 bases, and the count of bases not matched to a germline gene is 14. The CDR3 runs 15 residues from the cysteine to the phenylalanine. The sequence is cut down to CDR3 DNA, 45 bases in frame from base 1. Reading the germline V gene (reference sequence) gives CDR1 SEHNR and CDR2 FQNEAQ.

Recombination linked TRBV7-9 to TRBJ2-1, with TRBD2 identical over 10 junction bases. Material: CD8+ T cells from cultured PBMCs, obtained from culture after CMV antigen stimulation. The clonotype was recovered from a human donor in good health (CMV status not recorded). Some clones in this sample may be carry-over from other donors' samples. This receptor carries the CDR3 CATLWQAGGRYEQFF. Here is the DNA: TGTGCCACCCTCTGGCAAGCGGGAGGGAGGTATGAGCAGTTCTTC. Joined to the reference TRBV7-9 and TRBJ2-1 proteins, this CDR3 gives the full variable domain: DTGVSQNPRHKITKRGQNVTFRCDPISEHNRLYWYRQTLGQGPEFLTYFQNEAQLEKSRLLSDRFSAERPKGSFSTLEIQRTEQGDSAMYLCATLWQAGGRYEQFFGPGTRLTVL.